The 29 T cell receptor beta chains reported below all come from one sample, sequenced in a study of T cell repertoires in cytomegalovirus infection. In TCRdb, the reads were re-called with MiXCR into one record per CDR3 protein. This table has 400,000 to 550,000 distinct CDR3 sequences, approximately 10% appearing once. Sequencing was done on a sample of PBMCs. The origin of the receptors is a human donor in good health (CMV status not recorded). Some clones in this sample may be carry-over from other donors' samples.

This sequence joins TRBV19 and TRBJ1-3, with a possible D match to TRBD1 (5 bases). The germline gives CDR1 LNHDA, CDR2 SQIVND (reference sequence). V was pared by 4 bases and J by 4 bases, with 11 bases between. CDR3 length: 14 residues. The CDR3, as DNA: TGTGCCAGTAGTAGCCTCCAGGGCGGAAACACCATATATTTT. This gives the protein CASSSLQGGNTIYF.

The J gene is TRBJ2-7, the V gene TRBV6-5, with 8 bases that match TRBD1. Germline V gene lookup returns CDR1 MNHEY and CDR2 SVGAGI. J lost 3 bases, V lost 2 bases, and 3 bases had no gene match. The CDR3 sequence is 14 residues long. In DNA, the CDR3 is TGTGCCAGCAGTTACGGGGACAGGTTCTACGAGCAGTACTTC. It is translated as CASSYGDRFYEQYF.

The chain links TRBV29-1 to TRBJ1-4, with D uncertain. V lost 7 bases to trimming and J lost 7 bases, with 10 bases between them. Germline V lookup: CDR1 SQVTM, CDR2 ANQGSEA. CDR3 length equals 11 residues. For the CDR3, the DNA is TGCAGCGCCAAGAACAGTGAAAAACTGTTTTTT. Its protein product is CSAKNSEKLFF.

This clonotype was detected many times. This rearrangement joins TRBV7-8 to TRBJ1-1; D not certain. The V end lost 1 base, the J end lost 4 bases, and 13 bases lay between the germline ends. CDR3 length equals 15 residues. CDR1 is SGHVS, CDR2 FQNEAQ, per germline. Here the CDR3 reads CASSLVAGKVTEAFF. CDR3 DNA: TGTGCCAGCAGCTTAGTAGCGGGGAAGGTCACTGAAGCTTTCTTT.

This clonotype was picked up many times. This chain connects TRBV7-8 to TRBJ2-1, with D possibly matching TRBD2 (5 bases). CDR3 length: 12 amino acids. Germline V gene lookup returns CDR1 SGHVS and CDR2 FQNEAQ. The V gene lost 5 bases and the J gene lost 9 bases, with 11 bases spanning the gap. The CDR3 here is CASSTSGGEQFF. The CDR3 bases are TGTGCCAGCAGCACCTCCGGAGGTGAGCAGTTCTTC.

This clonotype was seen more than once but under ten times. The V and J genes are TRBV15 and TRBJ2-3, with 10 bases lining up with TRBD2. In germline, CDR1 is LNHNV, CDR2 YYDKDF (reference sequence). CDR3 size: 15 residues. The V and J ends lost 5 bases and 6 bases, in that order; junction bases with no gene match: 8. The CDR3 region has the DNA TGTGCCACCAGCGTCCTAGCGGGGGTAGTTGATACGCAGTATTTT. Translation: CATSVLAGVVDTQYF.

Many counts were recorded for this clonotype. The CDR3 here is CASSGQGVGELFF. CDR3 nucleotide sequence: TGTGCCAGCAGCGGTCAAGGTGTCGGGGAGCTGTTTTTT. V usage is TRBV7-2 and J usage is TRBJ2-2; D remains unclear. Trimming removed 5 bases at V and 7 bases at J, with 11 bases between. Germline CDR1 reads SGHTA; CDR2 reads FQGNSA. CDR3 length: 13 residues. Filled out from reference TRBV7-2 and TRBJ2-2, the complete variable domain reads GAGVSQSPSNKVTEKGKDVELRCDPISGHTALYWYRQSLGQGLEFLIYFQGNSAPDKSGLPSDRFSAERTGGSVSTLTIQRTQQEDSAVYLCASSGQGVGELFFGEGSRLTVL.

There are a few counts of this clonotype. This chain links TRBV29-1 with TRBJ2-5; 11 bases are shared with TRBD2. V lost 3 bases and J lost 2; bases outside the gene matches: 8. This CDR3 region has 16 residues. Per germline, CDR1 SQVTM and CDR2 ANQGSEA. The CDR3 coding sequence is TGCAGCGTTGATAGCGGGAGGGGAAGGGTACAAGAGACCCAGTACTTC. It is translated as CSVDSGRGRVQETQYF.

In its sample, this clonotype was seen many times. The chain uses TRBV5-6 and TRBJ2-2; the match to TRBD2 covers 11 bases. CDR3 length: 18 amino acids. CDR1 is SGHDT and CDR2 is YYEEEE in the germline V gene. Trimming removed 2 bases from V and 0 bases from J; junction bases left unmatched: 6. This chain's CDR3 is CASSFRTSGFANTGELFF. CDR3 in DNA: TGTGCCAGCAGCTTCCGGACTAGCGGGTTCGCGAACACCGGGGAGCTGTTTTTT.

This clonotype was observed a few times. The chain links TRBV9 to TRBJ2-5; 11 bases match TRBD1. From germline, CDR1 is SGDLS and CDR2 YYNGEE. This CDR3 is built from 16 residues. V lost 3 bases, J lost 4 bases, and 8 bases stayed unmatched. The CDR3 sequence: CASSGYGTGGGETQYF. The CDR3 bases are TGTGCCAGCAGCGGGTATGGGACAGGGGGAGGAGAGACCCAGTACTTC.

This sequence joins TRBV6-1 and TRBJ1-1; weak D call: TRBD1 (6 bases). V was pared by 3 bases and J by 5 bases, with 10 bases between. Germline V lookup: CDR1 MNHNS, CDR2 SASEGT. This CDR3 has 13 residues. CDR3 in DNA: TGTGCCAGCAGTGACAGGGGTGTTACTGAAGCTTTCTTT. Protein product: CASSDRGVTEAFF.

This sequence joins TRBV18 and TRBJ2-7; D perhaps matches TRBD2 (5 bases). Germline CDR1 is KGHSH and CDR2 is LQKENI. V was shortened by 3 bases and J by 4 bases, with 13 bases between the two germline ends. This CDR3 spans 14 amino acids. The CDR3 DNA is TGTGCCAGCTCACCGCGGACGGGGAAGTACGAGCAGTACTTC. It codes for CASSPRTGKYEQYF. The complete variable domain, with remaining parts taken from reference TRBV18 and TRBJ2-7, reads NAGVMQNPRHLVRRRGQEARLRCSPMKGHSHVYWYRQLPEEGLKFMVYLQKENIIDESGMPKERFSAEFPKEGPSILRIQQVVRGDSAAYFCASSPRTGKYEQYFGPGTRLTVT.

This clonotype came up many times. The rearrangement joins TRBV7-9 to TRBJ2-2, with TRBD1 matching 8 bases. Germline loops: CDR1 SEHNR, CDR2 FQNEAQ (reference sequence). This CDR3 comprises 15 residues. Germline trimming cut 4 bases from V and 7 bases from J; bases unmatched to any gene: 8. The CDR3 coding sequence is TGTGCCAGCAGCTCCACGGACAGGGAAAACGGGGAGCTGTTTTTT. It translates to CASSSTDRENGELFF.

This clonotype has at least ten counts. This chain uses TRBV6-5 with TRBJ2-5, with 8 bases that match TRBD2. In germline, CDR1 is MNHEY, CDR2 SVGAGI. The CDR3 runs to 14 residues. V was clipped by 2 bases and J by 5 bases; unmatched bases: 4. The CDR3 reads CASSYAGGRETQYF. In DNA form, the CDR3 reads TGTGCCAGCAGTTACGCGGGAGGAAGGGAGACCCAGTACTTC.

The J gene is TRBJ2-1, the V gene TRBV2; no firm D call. The germline V and J ends were trimmed by 7 bases and 4 bases, with 11 bases remaining between them. Germline loops: CDR1 SNHLY, CDR2 FYNNEI. The CDR3 length is 13 residues. CDR3 in DNA: TGTGCCAGCAACAAGGTACTATACAATGAGCAGTTCTTC. Translated: CASNKVLYNEQFF.

This clonotype has ten or more counts. The chain combines TRBV19 with TRBJ2-1; TRBD2 matches 8 bases. CDR1 and CDR2 (germline): LNHDA, SQIVND (reference sequence). The CDR3 length is 15 residues. The V gene end was trimmed by 5 bases and the J gene end by 9 bases; junction bases not matched to a gene: 12. The CDR3 sequence: CASSPGTRGPGEQFF. CDR3 coding DNA: TGTGCCAGTAGTCCAGGGACTAGAGGACCGGGTGAGCAGTTCTTC.

Many counts were recorded for this clonotype. The V call is TRBV28, the J call TRBJ1-1, with D possibly being TRBD1 (5 bases). This CDR3 is built from 14 residues. Deletions cut 6 bases from V and 7 bases from J, with 18 bases between. The germline CDR1 and CDR2 sequences are MDHEN and SYDVKM. DNA of the CDR3: TGTGCCAGCAGCTTTATATACGGGGGGGGTGAAGCTTTCTTT. Amino acids: CASSFIYGGGEAFF.

This rearrangement joins TRBV14 to TRBJ2-7; possible D gene TRBD1, 5 bases. V was pared by 1 base and J by 4 bases, with 11 bases between. This CDR3 spans 14 amino acids. Germline lookup yields CDR1 SGHDN and CDR2 FVKESK. The CDR3 sequence: CASSQGNRIYEQYF. In DNA form, the CDR3 reads TGTGCCAGCAGCCAAGGTAACAGGATTTACGAGCAGTACTTC.

The rearrangement uses TRBV9 and TRBJ2-7; no clear D gene. CDR1 and CDR2 from the germline V gene are SGDLS and YYNGEE. The CDR3 totals 15 residues. The V gene lost 0 bases and the J gene lost 2 bases, with 12 bases spanning the gap. The CDR3 spells CASSVAETFTYEQYF. CDR3 sequence (DNA): TGTGCCAGCAGCGTAGCTGAGACATTTACCTACGAGCAGTACTTC. Looking up the rest from reference TRBV9 and TRBJ2-7 gives the full variable domain: DSGVTQTPKHLITATGQRVTLRCSPRSGDLSVYWYQQSLDQGLQFLIQYYNGEERAKGNILERFSAQQFPDLHSELNLSSLELGDSALYFCASSVAETFTYEQYFGPGTRLTVT.

This clonotype was seen a handful of times. The V and J genes are TRBV27 and TRBJ1-5; D perhaps matches TRBD1 (6 bases). The CDR3 has 13 residues. In germline, CDR1 is MNHEY, CDR2 SMNVEV (reference sequence). The V gene lost 6 bases and the J gene lost 6 bases, with 12 bases spanning the gap. This chain's CDR3 is CASRWTVSQPQHF. In nucleotides, the CDR3 is TGTGCCAGCAGATGGACAGTGAGTCAGCCCCAGCATTTT.

This clonotype was counted many times. The V gene is TRBV7-2, the J gene TRBJ2-3; 7 bases line up with TRBD1. This CDR3 contains 13 residues. Trimming removed 8 bases from V and 3 bases from J; junction bases left unmatched: 5. The germline gives CDR1 SGHTA, CDR2 FQGNSA. The CDR3 here is CASATGITDTQYF. The CDR3 DNA sequence: TGTGCCAGCGCGACAGGGATAACAGATACGCAGTATTTT.

This clonotype was observed at least ten times. V is TRBV28 and J is TRBJ2-1; the D gene could be TRBD1 or TRBD2 (6 bases each). The germline gives CDR1 MDHEN, CDR2 SYDVKM. The length of the CDR3 is 15 residues. Deletions cut 8 bases from V and 6 bases from J, with 20 bases between. CDR3 protein: CASGGQSFLGNEQFF. The CDR3 DNA follows: TGTGCCAGCGGGGGGCAGTCCTTCCTGGGCAATGAGCAGTTCTTC.

This clonotype was found many times. The chain is built from TRBV29-1 and TRBJ1-2; no reliable D call. The CDR3 runs 13 residues. Trimming stripped 1 base from V and 4 bases from J, with 10 bases between. In germline, CDR1 is SQVTM, CDR2 ANQGSEA. The CDR3 region is CSVEGGEVYGYTF. CDR3 in DNA: TGCAGCGTTGAAGGCGGGGAAGTCTATGGCTACACCTTC.

This clonotype was seen at least ten times. This rearrangement joins TRBV2 to TRBJ1-1, with a tentative D call TRBD1 (6 bases). This CDR3 is 12 amino acids long. CDR1 and CDR2 (germline): SNHLY, FYNNEI. The V end was cut by 7 bases, the J end by 5 bases, with 11 bases between. DNA for the CDR3: TGTGCCAGCATACGACAGGTAACTGAAGCTTTCTTT. Translation gives CASIRQVTEAFF.

The sample holds many counts of this clonotype. The chain is built from TRBV7-2 and TRBJ2-3; 10 bases line up with TRBD2. The germline V gene has CDR1 SGHTA and CDR2 FQGNSA. The CDR3 is 15 amino acids. With 1 base clipped from V and 5 bases from J, the junction kept 3 bases outside the gene matches. The CDR3 spells CASSLDASGGDTQYF. In DNA form, the CDR3 reads TGTGCCAGCAGCTTAGACGCTAGCGGGGGAGATACGCAGTATTTT.

This clonotype has at least ten counts. The chain combines TRBV7-9 with TRBJ2-7; 7 nucleotides match TRBD1. With 5 bases clipped from V and 2 bases from J, the junction kept 9 bases outside the gene matches. Germline-derived CDR1 and CDR2 are SEHNR and FQNEAQ (reference sequence). The CDR3 is made up of 15 amino acids. In DNA, the CDR3 is TGTGCCAGCAGCGCGCTACAGGGGAGAACCTACGAGCAGTACTTC. This translates into CASSALQGRTYEQYF.

In this sample, this clonotype turned up many times. The CDR3 DNA reads as TGTGCCAGCAGCCGAGGGACAGCTTACAATGAGCAGTTCTTC. This translates into CASSRGTAYNEQFF. V usage is TRBV7-3 and J usage is TRBJ2-1, with 7 bases identical to TRBD1. V was clipped by 5 bases and J by 4 bases; unmatched bases: 5. CDR1 and CDR2 from the germline V gene are SGHTA and FQGTGA. The CDR3 loop spans 14 amino acids.

This clonotype came up many times. This chain links TRBV19 with TRBJ2-1; either TRBD1 or TRBD2 may supply D (5 bases each). With 7 bases removed from V and 0 bases from J, the gap between germline ends came to 16 bases. The length of the CDR3 is 16 residues. CDR1 and CDR2 (germline): LNHDA, SQIVND (reference sequence). The CDR3 coding sequence is TGTGCCAGTACCCGGGGACGGACGAGCTCCTACAATGAGCAGTTCTTC. Protein product: CASTRGRTSSYNEQFF.

At least ten counts were recorded for this clonotype. The rearrangement joins TRBV5-1 to TRBJ2-6; the D gene is possibly TRBD1 (5 bases). Germline CDR1 SGHRS, CDR2 YFSETQ. The V end lost 3 bases, the J end lost 4 bases, and 14 bases lay between the germline ends. CDR3 size: 16 residues. The CDR3 here is CASSSRTGAGANVLTF. CDR3 DNA: TGCGCCAGCAGCTCTAGAACAGGTGCAGGGGCCAACGTCCTGACTTTC.